One sample yielded the 28 T cell receptor beta chains listed below, sequenced in a study of long-term antiretroviral therapy in people with HIV. Runs used v3.0 of the immunoSEQ assay and were done at survey level. Generated by immunoSEQ multiplex PCR, the TCRdb table keeps only in-frame clones and is missing some. This table has about 16,000 clones, over 70% appearing once. The sample consisted of unsorted PBMCs, taken 2.1 years after starting antiretroviral therapy. These receptor sequences come from a man between 35 and 55 years old with HIV.

The rearrangement joins TRBV19 to TRBJ2-2, with D unresolved. Trimming removed 5 bases from V and 6 bases from J, with 1 base in between. CDR1 is LNHDA and CDR2 is SQIVND in the germline V gene (reference sequence). CDR3 size: 10 residues. CDR3 in amino acids: CASSAGELFF. CDR3 DNA: TGTGCCAGTAGTGCCGGGGAGCTGTTTTTT.

The gene calls are TRBV9 and TRBJ2-3, with D perhaps TRBD1 (7 bases). The CDR3 is 18 amino acids. Germline-derived CDR1 and CDR2 are SGDLS and YYNGEE. V was pared by 0 bases and J by 0 bases, with 17 bases between. The CDR3 DNA sequence: TGTGCCAGCAGCGTAGATGGCATCCAGGGGGGCAGCACAGATACGCAGTATTTT. Protein sequence: CASSVDGIQGGSTDTQYF.

This clone was seen a few times. CDR3: CASSQGGSYEQYF. The CDR3 DNA reads as TGTGCCAGCTCTCAGGGGGGATCCTACGAGCAGTACTTC. This chain uses TRBV18 with TRBJ2-7; a weak D match, TRBD1 (7 bases). The CDR3 contains 13 residues. Per the germline V gene, CDR1 is KGHSH and CDR2 is LQKENI. Trimming took off 6 bases at V and 1 base at J, with 10 bases between the two ends.

The chain recombines TRBV2 with TRBJ1-3; D is ambiguous. CDR3 length: 15 residues. The germline V gene has CDR1 SNHLY and CDR2 FYNNEI. Deletions cut 5 bases from V and 0 bases from J, with 11 bases between. CDR3 region: CASSRALSSGNTIYF. The CDR3, as DNA: TGTGCCAGCAGTAGGGCCCTGAGCTCTGGAAACACCATATATTTT.

The chain joins TRBV30 to TRBJ2-3; D is unclear. The CDR3 is made up of 11 amino acids. Trimming stripped 5 bases from V and 4 bases from J, with 7 bases between. Germline V gene lookup returns CDR1 GTSNPN and CDR2 SVGIG (reference sequence). In nucleotides, the CDR3 is TGTGCCTGGGCTATCTCAGATACGCAGTATTTT. Residues: CAWAISDTQYF.

The gene calls are TRBV18 and TRBJ1-1; D unclear. Trimming took off 4 bases at V and 3 bases at J, with 12 bases between the two ends. CDR3 length: 14 residues. Germline V gives CDR1 KGHSH, CDR2 LQKENI. The CDR3 sequence: CASSLEPGDTEAFF. CDR3 bases: TGTGCCAGCTCACTAGAGCCCGGGGACACTGAAGCTTTCTTT.

The V and J genes are TRBV4-1 and TRBJ1-1; 7 nucleotides match TRBD1. Germline assignment: CDR1 MGHRA and CDR2 YSYEKL. Unmatched junction bases numbered 6, after V lost 1 base and J lost 4 bases. The CDR3 runs 15 residues. In nucleotides, the CDR3 is TGCGCCAGCAGCCAAGCCAGGGGGGTGAGCACTGAAGCTTTCTTT. This sequence encodes CASSQARGVSTEAFF.

V is TRBV19 and J is TRBJ1-4; D perhaps matches TRBD1 (5 bases). The CDR3 contains 15 residues. V lost 3 bases and J 2 bases, leaving 10 bases between the germline ends. Germline lookup yields CDR1 LNHDA and CDR2 SQIVND (reference sequence). The DNA of the CDR3 is TGTGCCAGTAGTATGAAGGGGACGACTAATGAAAAACTGTTTTTT. Protein sequence: CASSMKGTTNEKLFF.

V and J are TRBV19 and TRBJ1-2; 10 bases align to TRBD1. Germline CDR1 is LNHDA and CDR2 is SQIVND (reference sequence). This CDR3 contains 13 residues. After removal of 4 bases from V and 6 bases from J, the junction contained 2 bases not matched to a gene. The CDR3 region is CASSTTGGDGYTF. The DNA for the CDR3 is TGTGCCAGTAGTACGACAGGGGGCGATGGCTACACCTTC.

This clone was observed a single time. This chain joins TRBV7-8 and TRBJ1-5; no definite D call. Trimming cost V 2 bases and J 0 bases, with 8 bases left between them. CDR1 SGHVS and CDR2 FQNEAQ come from the germline V gene. The CDR3 length is 15 residues. The CDR3 reads CASSLSGYSNQPQHF. DNA for the CDR3: TGTGCCAGCAGCTTATCCGGATATAGCAATCAGCCCCAGCATTTT.

The chain is built from TRBV27 and TRBJ1-2; D remains ambiguous. CDR3 length equals 14 residues. The germline V gene encodes CDR1 MNHEY and CDR2 SMNVEV (reference sequence). The V and J ends lost 0 bases and 4 bases respectively, with 9 bases between them. The DNA of the CDR3 is TGTGCCAGCAGTTTATCCAAGGCAGTCTATGGCTACACCTTC. As protein: CASSLSKAVYGYTF.

The rearrangement uses TRBV5-6 and TRBJ2-3; no clear D gene. The V gene lost 0 bases and the J gene lost 2 bases, with 10 bases spanning the gap. Germline V gene sequence: CDR1 SGHDT, CDR2 YYEEEE. The CDR3 totals 15 residues. The CDR3 loop is CASSLGLGPTDTQYF. The CDR3 bases are TGTGCCAGCAGCTTGGGATTGGGCCCCACAGATACGCAGTATTTT. The full variable domain, in which reference TRBV5-6 and TRBJ2-3 provide the parts outside the CDR3, is DAGVTQSPTHLIKTRGQQVTLRCSPKSGHDTVSWYQQALGQGPQFIFQYYEEEERQRGNFPDRFSGHQFPNYSSELNVNALLLGDSALYLCASSLGLGPTDTQYFGPGTRLTVL.

This clone was found a few times. This chain uses TRBV9 with TRBJ2-1, with D perhaps TRBD1 (6 bases). Trimming pared 4 bases from V and 10 bases from J, leaving 9 bases between. This CDR3 is 11 amino acids long. Per germline, CDR1 SGDLS and CDR2 YYNGEE. This CDR3 is CASSPGVEQFF. In DNA, the CDR3 is TGTGCCAGCAGCCCAGGGGTCGAGCAGTTCTTC.

The V call is TRBV7-8, the J call TRBJ1-1; D call uncertain. The CDR3 is 14 amino acids. V was pared by 3 bases and J by 4 bases, with 12 bases between. From germline, CDR1 is SGHVS and CDR2 FQNEAQ. The CDR3 nucleotides are TGTGCCAGCAGCTTGTCGGGGAGCGGCACTGAAGCTTTCTTT. The encoded protein is CASSLSGSGTEAFF.

This sequence joins TRBV5-5 and TRBJ1-1; D unresolved. CDR3 size: 13 residues. V shed 4 bases and J shed 2 bases, with 9 bases lying between them. In germline, CDR1 is SGHKS, CDR2 YYEKEE (reference sequence). The CDR3 DNA follows: TGTGCCAGCAGCCGTGACTTAAACACTGAAGCTTTCTTT. Protein sequence: CASSRDLNTEAFF.

This chain connects TRBV11-3 to TRBJ2-7, with D possibly matching TRBD2 (6 bases). Per germline, CDR1 SGHNT and CDR2 YENEEA. Trimming left V 5 bases short and J 4 bases short, with 21 bases between. The CDR3 is 16 residues long. CDR3 nucleotide sequence: TGTGCCAGCAGCCGACCGGGACTGACGATACTTTACGAGCAGTACTTC. Amino acids: CASSRPGLTILYEQYF.

The CDR3 nucleotides read TGTGCCAGCTCACCGGACGATGAGCAGTTCTTC. It is translated as CASSPDDEQFF. V usage is TRBV18 and J usage is TRBJ2-1; D call uncertain. There are 11 residues in the CDR3. V was pared by 3 bases and J by 8 bases, with 5 bases between. CDR1 and CDR2 from the germline V gene are KGHSH and LQKENI.

DNA for the CDR3: TGTGCCAGCAGCGTAGAAGGGTCCAGCTATGGCTACACCTTC. Its protein is CASSVEGSSYGYTF. V gene TRBV9 combines with J gene TRBJ1-2; D is unclear. The V and J ends lost 0 bases and 4 bases respectively, with 10 bases between them. The CDR3 consists of 14 residues. Germline V CDR1 and CDR2: SGDLS, YYNGEE.

The chain has TRBV20-1 and TRBJ2-2; no firm D call. The germline V gene encodes CDR1 DFQATT and CDR2 SNEGSKA (reference sequence). The CDR3 covers 11 residues. V was trimmed by 2 bases and J by 8 bases, leaving 6 bases between them. CDR3 bases: TGCAGTGCTAGATACCGGGGGGAGCTGTTTTTT. Residues: CSARYRGELFF.

The chain has TRBV6-1 and TRBJ2-5; 12 bases agree with TRBD2. Germline V gene sequence: CDR1 MNHNS, CDR2 SASEGT. V was clipped by 4 bases and J by 4 bases; unmatched bases: 7. The CDR3 runs to 16 residues. CDR3 amino acids: CASSVTSGGTGETQYF. CDR3 DNA: TGTGCCAGCAGTGTGACTAGCGGGGGTACGGGAGAGACCCAGTACTTC.

The V call is TRBV10-3, the J call TRBJ1-5; tentative D call: TRBD1 (5 bases). Germline CDR1 reads ENHRY; CDR2 reads SYGVKD. The V end lost 11 bases, the J end lost 2 bases, and 16 bases lay between the germline ends. CDR3 length equals 14 residues. CDR3 loop: CAVGRALGNQPQHF. Written as DNA, the CDR3 is TGTGCCGTGGGCAGGGCTTTGGGCAATCAGCCCCAGCATTTT.

The chain combines TRBV7-9 with TRBJ1-4; D may be TRBD1 (6 bases). The V end lost 4 bases, the J end lost 3 bases, and 21 bases lay between the germline ends. CDR3 length equals 18 residues. Germline CDR1 reads SEHNR; CDR2 reads FQNEAQ (reference sequence). CDR3 sequence: CASSSNRDIPEANEKLFF. CDR3 sequence (DNA): TGTGCCAGCAGCTCAAATCGGGACATCCCAGAGGCTAATGAAAAACTGTTTTTT.

The chain has TRBV7-2 and TRBJ2-6; weak D call: TRBD1 (6 bases). The ends were cut back, 0 bases at V and 4 bases at J, with 7 bases in the middle. CDR3 size: 15 residues. The germline gives CDR1 SGHTA, CDR2 FQGNSA. CDR3 DNA: TGTGCCAGCAGCTTAGCGGGGGCCGGGGCCAACGTCCTGACTTTC. This gives the protein CASSLAGAGANVLTF.

The chain carries TRBV7-3 and TRBJ2-3, with D uncertain. The germline V and J ends were trimmed by 6 bases and 1 base, with 11 bases remaining between them. This CDR3 has 14 amino acids. The germline gives CDR1 SGHTA, CDR2 FQGTGA. The CDR3 nucleotides read TGTGCCAGCAGTCCGGACCGACGCACAGATACGCAGTATTTT. As protein: CASSPDRRTDTQYF.

This chain links TRBV30 with TRBJ2-1; either TRBD1 or TRBD2 may fit D (6 bases each). V was clipped by 5 bases and J by 7 bases, with 15 bases between them. Per germline, CDR1 GTSNPN and CDR2 SVGIG (reference sequence). CDR3 length: 13 residues. The CDR3 bases are TGTGCCTGGTGTCCGGGGGACACTAATGAGCAGTTCTTC. Translation gives CAWCPGDTNEQFF.

The chain uses TRBV27 and TRBJ2-1; a possible D gene is TRBD1 (5 bases). The CDR3 spans 14 residues. V shed 5 bases and J shed 4 bases, with 12 bases lying between them. Germline V gene lookup returns CDR1 MNHEY and CDR2 SMNVEV (reference sequence). CDR3 in amino acids: CASSVSDSYNEQFF. CDR3 nucleotides: TGTGCCAGCAGTGTTTCAGACAGTTACAATGAGCAGTTCTTC.

This clone was seen a handful of times. The rearrangement uses TRBV6-6 and TRBJ1-5; TRBD1 aligns across 9 bases. The ends lost 8 bases at V and 4 bases at J; junction bases unmatched: 9. The CDR3 consists of 15 residues. Per germline, CDR1 MNHNY and CDR2 SVGAGI (reference sequence). The CDR3, as DNA: TGTGCCAGCTCCGAACAGGGGGCACATAATCAGCCCCAGCATTTT. Amino acids: CASSEQGAHNQPQHF.

There are a few counts of this clone. The genes are TRBV25-1 and TRBJ1-2; D is perhaps TRBD1 (5 bases). The CDR3 spans 13 residues. V was clipped by 5 bases and J by 4 bases, with 11 bases between them. CDR1 is MGHDK and CDR2 is SYGVNS in the germline V gene. CDR3 protein: CASSRGEPYGYTF. As DNA, the CDR3 is TGTGCCAGCAGTAGAGGGGAGCCCTATGGCTACACCTTC.